The rows below give T cell receptor beta chains drawn from one sample of a study of T cell responses to AZD1222 COVID-19 vaccine. The assay was immunoSEQ multiplex PCR, and TCRdb's table has in-frame clones only and misses some. This table holds 210,000 or so clones, about 95% found once. Sequences were derived from peripheral blood, sampled 28 days after the second dose of the MenACWY control vaccine. Source of these receptors: an adult who received the MenACWY meningococcal vaccine as a control. Each CDR3 is given with its conserved first and last residue. A D gene is named only where the DNA matches it firmly. Size is omitted from some rows. Given values are once, few, many or a class for expanded clones.

clone size,D gene,V gene,J gene,CDR3 protein,CDR3 DNA
NA,TRBD1,TRBV10-3,TRBJ1-1,CAGSPGQGAFF,TGTGCCGGAAGCCCGGGACAGGGAGCTTTCTTT
NA,TRBD2,TRBV3-1/TRBV3-2,TRBJ2-7,CASSQDPTGTSGGSYEQYF,TGTGCCAGCAGCCAAGATCCGACCGGGACTAGCGGGGGGTCCTACGAGCAGTACTTC
NA,NA,TRBV6-1,TRBJ2-5,CASSPTGEETQYF,TGTGCCAGCAGTCCGACAGGTGAAGAGACCCAGTACTTC
NA,NA,TRBV6-6,TRBJ2-7,CASSPGGGGMQLVYEQYF,TGTGCCAGCAGTCCTGGGGGTGGCGGGATGCAGCTCGTCTACGAGCAGTACTTC
NA,TRBD2,TRBV6-2/TRBV6-3,TRBJ2-3,CASSAVKRGGPTDTQYF,TGTGCCAGCAGTGCGGTGAAACGGGGGGGCCCTACAGATACGCAGTATTTT
NA,NA,TRBV7-8,TRBJ2-1,CASSSSVFEQFF,TGTGCCAGCAGTTCTAGCGTTTTTGAGCAGTTCTTC
NA,TRBD1,TRBV24-1,TRBJ2-7,CATSDPGQGLDEQYF,TGTGCCACCAGTGACCCGGGACAGGGGTTGGACGAGCAGTACTTC
once,TRBD1,TRBV12-3/TRBV12-4,TRBJ1-2,CASIRDRGYGYTF,TGTGCCAGCATCCGGGACAGGGGATATGGCTACACCTTC
NA,NA,TRBV29-1,TRBJ1-5,CSVIAGDVDQPQHF,TGCAGCGTTATCGCAGGGGACGTGGATCAGCCCCAGCATTTT
NA,NA,TRBV2,TRBJ1-1,CASMQGHAEAFF,TGTGCCAGCATGCAGGGTCACGCTGAAGCTTTCTTT
few,NA,TRBV30,TRBJ1-2,CAWSVQSGNYGYTF,TGTGCCTGGAGTGTACAGTCAGGGAACTATGGCTACACCTTC
NA,TRBD2,TRBV5-4,TRBJ2-2,CASSSDIAGSGELFF,TGTGCCAGCAGCTCCGACATAGCGGGATCCGGGGAGCTGTTTTTT
NA,NA,TRBV2,TRBJ2-2,CASSRRENTGELFF,TGTGCCAGCAGTCGTAGGGAGAACACCGGGGAGCTGTTTTTT
NA,NA,TRBV4-3,TRBJ2-7,CASSQDRGHGSYEQYF,TGCGCCAGCAGCCAAGACCGGGGACACGGAAGCTACGAGCAGTACTTC